This T cell receptor beta chain was sequenced during a study of shared clonotypes between healthy human individuals. Study-wide points: Clonotypes shared by all four sorted-subset donors had higher generation probabilities than non-shared clonotypes. Naive subsets, compared against memory subsets, generally had larger estimated richness values. Roughly 5% was the fraction of naive CD4 clonotypes found shared across several donors.

As to this clone: The target antigen is unknown.

Germline V lookup: CDR1 WSHSY, CDR2 SAAADI. The CDR3 spans 14 residues. V was pared by 7 bases and J by 0 bases, with 13 bases between. Repertoires were generated with immunoSEQ multiplex PCR, while TCRdb's copy carries only in-frame clones and drops some. The table records some 2.1 million clones, just under 95% of them present only once. CD45RO-negative, CCR7-positively selected cells formed the naive CD8 fraction, excluding terminally differentiated effector memory CD45RA+ cells. Adult donors, all healthy and HIV-negative, had no recent acute infections or vaccinations. The specimen sequenced was naive CD8+ T cells sorted from blood. The TCR sequence derives from a man aged 18 to 30 in good health. J is TRBJ2-7 and V is TRBV10-2, with a weak D call TRBD1 (5 bases). CDR3 protein: CASTPLGPSYEQYF. The CDR3 bases are TGCGCCAGCACACCCCTGGGGCCCTCCTACGAGCAGTACTTC.